This paragraph reports one TCR beta chain. This clonotype was seen a handful of times. Its antigen is not yet known. Per-base quality was not reported, and no clone a single base away is much larger than it. This sample was included in a study of T cells of healthy individuals (dated 2018 in TCRdb). There are 11 amino acids in the CDR3, from cysteine to phenylalanine inclusive. The only DNA kept is the CDR3, 33 bases in frame from the first base. Relative to germline, V is 5 bases shorter and J is 9 bases shorter, with 8 bases between their ends. The method was 5' RACE. TCRdb lists the instrument as Illumina MiSeq. TCRdb itself trimmed the public reads at Q25 with fastp, ran MiXCR and retained productive beta chains. CDR3 protein duplicates are merged, each entry listing the most common genes and DNA. A total of about 82,000 distinct CDR3 sequences appear in this sample, about 5.5% of them only once. Together, the top ten hold roughly 7.5% of the sample.

The sequence was obtained from a female donor in good health. In this chain, TRBV12-3 or TRBV12-4 is recombined with TRBJ1-3, with an unclear D gene assignment. The sequenced DNA is TGTGCCAGCAGTCCGCGCGCCACCATATATTTT. Translated, it gives CASSPRATIYF.